This TCR beta chain is drawn from a study of blood T cell repertoires in COVID-19. Study at large: Acute and convalescent COVID-19 samples came from the United States, Italy and Spain. Sample material is recorded as cDNA or gDNA derived from T cells, B-cell-depleted T cells, or PBMCs.

Original handling: Researchers report that nucleated cell counts were estimated from reference gene primer amplification. The repertoire was sequenced with immunoSEQ multiplex PCR; TCRdb's copy has only in-frame clones and lacks some. V and J calls and clone size are as listed in that table; D and trimming were resolved from the DNA. The sample holds some 96,000 clones; 86% are singletons and the top ten take 9% to 12%. Germline V CDR1 and CDR2: LNHDA, SQIVND (reference sequence). The CDR3 has 12 amino acids. J gave up 8 bases and V 8 bases, and 6 bases lay outside the gene matches. This clone was observed a single time.

This sequence was found in a man aged 45 to 65 with acute or convalescent COVID-19. The sequenced sample consisted of peripheral blood. The V gene is TRBV19, the J gene TRBJ1-2; 9 bases map to TRBD1. For the CDR3, the DNA is TGTGCCAGTGGGGACAGGGAGAAAGGCTACACCTTC. This translates into CASGDREKGYTF.